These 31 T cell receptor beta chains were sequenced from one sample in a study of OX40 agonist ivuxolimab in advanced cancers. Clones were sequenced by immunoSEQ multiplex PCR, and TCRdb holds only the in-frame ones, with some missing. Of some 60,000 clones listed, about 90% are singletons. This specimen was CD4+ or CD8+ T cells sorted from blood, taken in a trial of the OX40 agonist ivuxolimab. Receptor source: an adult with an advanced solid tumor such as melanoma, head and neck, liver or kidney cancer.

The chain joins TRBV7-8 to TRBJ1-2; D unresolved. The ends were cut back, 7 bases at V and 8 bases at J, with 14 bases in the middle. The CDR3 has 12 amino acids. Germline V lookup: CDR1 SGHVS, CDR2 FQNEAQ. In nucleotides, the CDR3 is TGTGCCAGCACCAAGGAGGGCCGCGGCTACACCTTC. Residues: CASTKEGRGYTF.

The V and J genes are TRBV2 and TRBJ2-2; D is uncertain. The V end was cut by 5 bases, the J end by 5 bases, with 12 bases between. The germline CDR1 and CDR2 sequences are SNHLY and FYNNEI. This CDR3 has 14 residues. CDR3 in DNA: TGTGCCAGCAGTCGGCAGATCCTAACCGGGGAGCTGTTTTTT. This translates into CASSRQILTGELFF.

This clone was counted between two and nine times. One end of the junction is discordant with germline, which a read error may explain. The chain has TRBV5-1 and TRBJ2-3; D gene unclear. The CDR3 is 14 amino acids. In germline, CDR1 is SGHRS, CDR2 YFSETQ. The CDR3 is CASGDSHGTDTQYF. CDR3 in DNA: TGCGCCAGCGGAGACTCCCACGGCACCGATACGCAGTATTTT.

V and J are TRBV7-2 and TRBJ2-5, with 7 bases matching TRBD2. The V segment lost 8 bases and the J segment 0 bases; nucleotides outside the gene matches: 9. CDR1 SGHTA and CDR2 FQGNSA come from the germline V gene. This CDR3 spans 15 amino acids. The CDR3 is CASLNRDYHQETQYF. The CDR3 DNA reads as TGTGCCAGCTTAAACCGGGACTATCACCAAGAGACCCAGTACTTC.

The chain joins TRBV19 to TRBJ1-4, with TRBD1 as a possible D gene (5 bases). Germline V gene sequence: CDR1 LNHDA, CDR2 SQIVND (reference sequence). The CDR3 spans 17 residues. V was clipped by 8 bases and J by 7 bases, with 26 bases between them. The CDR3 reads CASSSSPRSPGREKLFF. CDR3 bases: TGTGCCAGTTCCTCATCCCCCAGAAGCCCAGGGCGTGAAAAACTGTTTTTT. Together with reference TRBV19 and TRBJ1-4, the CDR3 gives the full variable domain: DGGITQSPKYLFRKEGQNVTLSCEQNLNHDAMYWYRQDPGQGLRLIYYSQIVNDFQKGDIAEGYSVSREKKESFPLTVTSAQKNPTAFYLCASSSSPRSPGREKLFFGSGTQLSVL.

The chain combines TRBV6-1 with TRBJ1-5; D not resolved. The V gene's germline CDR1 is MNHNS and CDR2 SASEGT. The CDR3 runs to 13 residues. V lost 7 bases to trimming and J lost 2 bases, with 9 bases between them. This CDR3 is CASNRIGNQPQHF. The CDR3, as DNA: TGTGCCAGCAACCGAATTGGCAATCAGCCCCAGCATTTT.

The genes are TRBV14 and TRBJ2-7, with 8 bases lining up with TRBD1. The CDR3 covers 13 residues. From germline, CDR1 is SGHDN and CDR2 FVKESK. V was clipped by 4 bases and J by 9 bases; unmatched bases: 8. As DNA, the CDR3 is TGTGCCAGCAGCCGAGGGGACAGGTTGGTGCAGTACTTC. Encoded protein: CASSRGDRLVQYF.

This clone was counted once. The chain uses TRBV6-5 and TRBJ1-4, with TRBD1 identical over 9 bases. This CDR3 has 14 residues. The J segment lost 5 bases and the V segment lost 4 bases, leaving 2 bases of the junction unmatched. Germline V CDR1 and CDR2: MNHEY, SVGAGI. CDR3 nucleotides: TGTGCCAGCAGTTCGACAGGGGGGAATGAAAAACTGTTTTTT. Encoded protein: CASSSTGGNEKLFF.

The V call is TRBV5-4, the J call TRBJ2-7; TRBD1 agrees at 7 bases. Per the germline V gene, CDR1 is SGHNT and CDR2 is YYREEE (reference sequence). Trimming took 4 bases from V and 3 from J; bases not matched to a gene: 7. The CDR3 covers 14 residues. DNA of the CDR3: TGTGCCAGCAGCCCCTGGACAGGCGACTACGAGCAGTACTTC. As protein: CASSPWTGDYEQYF.

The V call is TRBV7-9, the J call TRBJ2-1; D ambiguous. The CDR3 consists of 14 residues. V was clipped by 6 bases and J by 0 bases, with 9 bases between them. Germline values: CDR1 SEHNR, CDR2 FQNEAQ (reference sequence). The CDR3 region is CASRFGFSYNEQFF. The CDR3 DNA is TGTGCCAGCAGATTCGGCTTCTCCTACAATGAGCAGTTCTTC.

CDR3 loop: CASRTGTGNTIYF. The CDR3 coding sequence is TGTGCCAGCAGAACAGGGACAGGAAACACCATATATTTT. The chain carries TRBV6-5 and TRBJ1-3, with TRBD1 as a possible D gene (6 bases). V lost 6 bases and J lost 4, with 10 bases in between. Germline loops: CDR1 MNHEY, CDR2 SVGAGI. This CDR3 comprises 13 residues.

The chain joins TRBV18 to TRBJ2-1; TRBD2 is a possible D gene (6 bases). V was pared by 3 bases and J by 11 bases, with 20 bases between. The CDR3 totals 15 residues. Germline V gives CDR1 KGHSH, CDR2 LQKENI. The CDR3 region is CASSPPTQPAGQQFF. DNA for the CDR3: TGTGCCAGCTCACCCCCCACCCAACCCGCGGGGCAGCAGTTCTTC. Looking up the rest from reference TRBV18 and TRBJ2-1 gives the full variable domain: NAGVMQNPRHLVRRRGQEARLRCSPMKGHSHVYWYRQLPEEGLKFMVYLQKENIIDESGMPKERFSAEFPKEGPSILRIQQVVRGDSAAYFCASSPPTQPAGQQFFGPGTRLTVL.

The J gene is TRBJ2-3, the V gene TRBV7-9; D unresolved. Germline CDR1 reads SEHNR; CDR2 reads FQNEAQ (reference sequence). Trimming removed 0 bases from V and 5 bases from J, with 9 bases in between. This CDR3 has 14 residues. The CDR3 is CASSLAMDRDTQYF. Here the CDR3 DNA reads TGTGCCAGCAGCTTAGCGATGGATAGAGATACGCAGTATTTT.

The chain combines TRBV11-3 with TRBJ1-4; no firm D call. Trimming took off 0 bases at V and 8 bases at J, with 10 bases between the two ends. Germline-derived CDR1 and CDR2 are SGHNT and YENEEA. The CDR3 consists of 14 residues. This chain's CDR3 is CASSLESDWEKLFF. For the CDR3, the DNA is TGTGCCAGCAGCTTAGAGTCAGATTGGGAAAAACTGTTTTTT.

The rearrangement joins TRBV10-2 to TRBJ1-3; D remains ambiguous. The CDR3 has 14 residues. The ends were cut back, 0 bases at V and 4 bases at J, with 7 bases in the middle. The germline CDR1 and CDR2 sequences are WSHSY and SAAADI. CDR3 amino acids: CASSESGRGNTIYF. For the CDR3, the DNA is TGCGCCAGCAGTGAGTCCGGAAGAGGAAACACCATATATTTT.

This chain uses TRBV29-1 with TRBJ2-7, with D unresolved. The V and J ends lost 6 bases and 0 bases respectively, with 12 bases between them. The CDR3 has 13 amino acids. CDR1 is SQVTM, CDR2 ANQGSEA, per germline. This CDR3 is CSVAKQSSYEQYF. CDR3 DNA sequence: TGCAGCGTCGCAAAACAGAGCTCCTACGAGCAGTACTTC.

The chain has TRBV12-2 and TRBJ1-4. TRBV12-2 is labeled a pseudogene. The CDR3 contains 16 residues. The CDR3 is CASRSTCRVGPEKLFF. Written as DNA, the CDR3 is TGTGCAAGTCGCTCCACCTGTAGGGTGGGACCTGAAAAACTGTTTTTT.

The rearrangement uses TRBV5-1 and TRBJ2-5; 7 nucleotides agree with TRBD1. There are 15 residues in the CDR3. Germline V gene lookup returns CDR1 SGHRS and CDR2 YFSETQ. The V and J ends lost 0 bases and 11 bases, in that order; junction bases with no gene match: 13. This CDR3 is CASSLAETGSPSQYF. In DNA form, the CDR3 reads TGCGCCAGCAGCTTGGCCGAGACAGGGTCCCCGTCGCAGTACTTC. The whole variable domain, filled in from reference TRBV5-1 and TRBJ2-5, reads KAGVTQTPRYLIKTRGQQVTLSCSPISGHRSVSWYQQTPGQGLQFLFEYFSETQRNKGNFPGRFSGRQFSNSRSEMNVSTLELGDSALYLCASSLAETGSPSQYFGPGTRLLVL.

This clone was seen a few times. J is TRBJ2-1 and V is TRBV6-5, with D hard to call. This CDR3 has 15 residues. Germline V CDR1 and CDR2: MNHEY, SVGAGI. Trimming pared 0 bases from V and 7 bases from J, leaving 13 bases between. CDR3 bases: TGTGCCAGCAGTTACTCGATTTTCCCGGAGAATGAGCAGTTCTTC. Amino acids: CASSYSIFPENEQFF.

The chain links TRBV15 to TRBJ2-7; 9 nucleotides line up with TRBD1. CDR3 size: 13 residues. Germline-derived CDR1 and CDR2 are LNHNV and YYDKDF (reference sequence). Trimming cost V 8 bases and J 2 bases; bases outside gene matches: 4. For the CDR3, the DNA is TGTGCCACCGGAAGGACAGGGGCCTACGAGCAGTACTTC. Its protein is CATGRTGAYEQYF. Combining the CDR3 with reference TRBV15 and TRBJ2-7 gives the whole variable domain DAMVIQNPRYQVTQFGKPVTLSCSQTLNHNVMYWYQQKSSQAPKLLFHYYDKDFNNEADTPDNFQSRRPNTSFCFLDIRSPGLGDTAMYLCATGRTGAYEQYFGPGTRLTVT.

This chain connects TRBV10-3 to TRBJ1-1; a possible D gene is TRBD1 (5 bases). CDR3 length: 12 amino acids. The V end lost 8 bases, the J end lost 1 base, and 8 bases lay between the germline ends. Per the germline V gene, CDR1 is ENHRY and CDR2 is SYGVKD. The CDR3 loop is CAILGGNTEAFF. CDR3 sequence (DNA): TGTGCCATCCTCGGGGGGAACACTGAAGCTTTCTTT.

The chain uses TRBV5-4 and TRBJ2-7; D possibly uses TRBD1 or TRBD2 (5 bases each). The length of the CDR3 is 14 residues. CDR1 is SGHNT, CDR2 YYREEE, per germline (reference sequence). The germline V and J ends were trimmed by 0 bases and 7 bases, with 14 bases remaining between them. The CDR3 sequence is CASSLALGDREQYF. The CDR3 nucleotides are TGTGCCAGCAGCTTGGCCTTGGGGGATCGGGAGCAGTACTTC.

The CDR3 protein is CASSLVFSASGRGMEQYF. For the CDR3, the DNA is TGTGCCAGCAGCTTAGTTTTCTCCGCTAGCGGGAGGGGGATGGAGCAGTATTTT. The J gene is TRBJ2-3, the V gene TRBV7-2; TRBD2 aligns across 12 bases. Germline V gene sequence: CDR1 SGHTA, CDR2 FQGNSA. CDR3 length: 18 amino acids. After removal of 1 base from V and 11 bases from J, the junction contained 16 bases not matched to a gene.

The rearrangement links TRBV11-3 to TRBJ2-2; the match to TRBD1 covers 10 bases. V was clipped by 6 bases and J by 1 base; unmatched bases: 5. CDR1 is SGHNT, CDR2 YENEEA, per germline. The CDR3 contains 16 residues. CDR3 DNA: TGTGCCAGCAGTCGACAGGGGGCTGGGAACACCGGGGAGCTGTTTTTT. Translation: CASSRQGAGNTGELFF.

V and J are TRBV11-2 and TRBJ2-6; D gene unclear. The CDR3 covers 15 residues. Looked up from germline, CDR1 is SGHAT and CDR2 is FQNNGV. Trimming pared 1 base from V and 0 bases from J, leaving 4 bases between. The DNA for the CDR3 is TGTGCCAGCAGCTTAGGCGGCTCTGGGGCCAACGTCCTGACTTTC. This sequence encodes CASSLGGSGANVLTF. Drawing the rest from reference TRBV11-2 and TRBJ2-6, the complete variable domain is EAGVAQSPRYKIIEKRQSVAFWCNPISGHATLYWYQQILGQGPKLLIQFQNNGVVDDSQLPKDRFSAERLKGVDSTLKIQPAKLEDSAVYLCASSLGGSGANVLTFGAGSRLTVL.

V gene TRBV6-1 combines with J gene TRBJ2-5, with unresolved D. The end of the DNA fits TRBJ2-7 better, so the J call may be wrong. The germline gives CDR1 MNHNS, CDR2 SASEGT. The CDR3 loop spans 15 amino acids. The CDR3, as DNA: TGTGCCAGCAGTGTTTCGGCGGTGCTAACCTACGAGCAGTACTTC. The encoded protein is CASSVSAVLTYEQYF.

The CDR3 sequence: CASSLDQGIAFF. In nucleotides, the CDR3 is TGCGCCAGCAGCTTGGATCAGGGGATAGCTTTCTTT. The chain joins TRBV5-1 to TRBJ1-1; perhaps TRBD1 as D (6 bases). Germline loops: CDR1 SGHRS, CDR2 YFSETQ. V shed 0 bases and J shed 10 bases, with 10 bases lying between them. This CDR3 spans 12 amino acids. The complete variable domain, with remaining parts taken from reference TRBV5-1 and TRBJ1-1, reads KAGVTQTPRYLIKTRGQQVTLSCSPISGHRSVSWYQQTPGQGLQFLFEYFSETQRNKGNFPGRFSGRQFSNSRSEMNVSTLELGDSALYLCASSLDQGIAFFGQGTRLTVV.

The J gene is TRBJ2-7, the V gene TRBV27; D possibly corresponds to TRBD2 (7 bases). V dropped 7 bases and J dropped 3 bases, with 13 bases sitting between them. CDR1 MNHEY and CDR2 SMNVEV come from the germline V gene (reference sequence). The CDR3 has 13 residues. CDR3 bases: TGTGCCAGCAAGGGGGGGGACCGCTACGAGCAGTACTTC. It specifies CASKGGDRYEQYF.

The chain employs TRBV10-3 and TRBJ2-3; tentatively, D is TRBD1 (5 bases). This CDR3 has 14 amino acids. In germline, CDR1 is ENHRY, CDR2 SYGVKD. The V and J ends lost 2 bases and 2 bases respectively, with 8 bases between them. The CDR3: CAISEDRSTDTQYF. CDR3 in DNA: TGTGCCATCAGTGAGGACAGATCCACAGATACGCAGTATTTT.

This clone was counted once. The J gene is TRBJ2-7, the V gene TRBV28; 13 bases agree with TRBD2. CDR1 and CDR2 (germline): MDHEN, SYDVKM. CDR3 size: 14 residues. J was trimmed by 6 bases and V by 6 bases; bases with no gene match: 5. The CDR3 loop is CASRPGLAGAEQYF. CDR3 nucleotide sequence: TGTGCCAGCAGACCCGGACTAGCGGGAGCCGAGCAGTACTTC.

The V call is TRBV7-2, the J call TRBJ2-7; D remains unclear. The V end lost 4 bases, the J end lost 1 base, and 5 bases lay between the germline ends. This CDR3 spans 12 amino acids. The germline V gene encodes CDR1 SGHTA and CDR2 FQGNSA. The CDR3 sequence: CASSSLSYEQYF. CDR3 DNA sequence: TGTGCCAGCAGCTCACTGTCCTACGAGCAGTACTTC.